These 14 T cell receptor beta chains originate from one sample sequenced in a study of shared clonotypes between healthy human individuals (dated by TCRdb to 2020 to 2021). Libraries came from the immunoSEQ multiplex PCR assay. TCRdb's version of the immuneACCESS table is confined to in-frame rearrangements and falls short of the full clone set. An unresolved V gene accounts for under half of the shortfall where checked; the remainder is of unknown origin. This sample has millions of clones in its table, and over 85% of those were observed once. The ten largest clonotypes hold about 0.13% of the sample. Material: naive CD4+ T cells sorted from blood. The meaning of the sample's cell subset or site label: CD45RA+ positively selected. Receptors originate from a man between 18 and 35 years old in good health.

About this clone itself: Other nucleotide sequences in the sample specify the same CDR3. The chain is built from TRBV9 and TRBJ2-5; 7 bases are a match to TRBD1. The V segment lost 0 bases and the J segment 5 bases; nucleotides outside the gene matches: 4. In germline, CDR1 is SGDLS, CDR2 YYNGEE. The CDR3 consists of 14 residues. The CDR3 spells CASSVDRGGETQYF. The CDR3 bases are TGTGCCAGCAGCGTAGACAGGGGCGGCGAGACCCAGTACTTC. Full variable domain (missing parts from reference TRBV9 and TRBJ2-5): DSGVTQTPKHLITATGQRVTLRCSPRSGDLSVYWYQQSLDQGLQFLIQYYNGEERAKGNILERFSAQQFPDLHSELNLSSLELGDSALYFCASSVDRGGETQYFGPGTRLLVL.

The rearrangement joins TRBV6-1 to TRBJ1-6; unclear D gene. CDR1 and CDR2 (germline): MNHNS, SASEGT. Trimming shortened V by 5 bases and J by 10 bases, and 12 bases separated the two germline ends. CDR3 length: 13 residues. The CDR3 coding sequence is TGTGCCAGCAGTCTCTTACATGAGTCACCCCTCCACTTT. The encoded protein is CASSLLHESPLHF.

This chain uses TRBV28 with TRBJ1-4, with 8 bases matching TRBD1. The V gene end was trimmed by 3 bases and the J gene end by 7 bases; junction bases not matched to a gene: 16. The V gene's germline CDR1 is MDHEN and CDR2 SYDVKM. The CDR3 is 18 residues long. The CDR3 reads CASSFPGQGALIGEKLFF. CDR3 nucleotide sequence: TGTGCCAGCAGTTTCCCCGGCCAGGGGGCTCTTATCGGTGAAAAACTGTTTTTT. The full variable domain, in which reference TRBV28 and TRBJ1-4 provide the parts outside the CDR3, is DVKVTQSSRYLVKRTGEKVFLECVQDMDHENMFWYRQDPGLGLRLIYFSYDVKMKEKGDIPEGYSVSREKKERFSLILESASTNQTSMYLCASSFPGQGALIGEKLFFGSGTQLSVL.

The V and J genes are TRBV10-3 and TRBJ2-7, with D possibly being TRBD1 (5 bases). V was clipped by 7 bases and J by 5 bases, with 12 bases between them. CDR1 and CDR2 (germline): ENHRY, SYGVKD. The CDR3 is 12 residues long. Here the CDR3 reads CAITVRGDEQYF. The CDR3 nucleotides read TGTGCCATCACGGTTAGGGGCGACGAGCAGTACTTC.

The rearrangement uses TRBV6-6 and TRBJ2-7; D is undetermined. The CDR3 is made up of 13 amino acids. Germline values: CDR1 MNHNY, CDR2 SVGAGI (reference sequence). Trimming took 6 bases from V and 2 from J, leaving 11 bases between them. The CDR3 is CASSFLGPYEQYF. CDR3 nucleotides: TGTGCCAGCAGCTTCCTTGGTCCCTACGAGCAGTACTTC.

The chain combines TRBV28 with TRBJ2-7; D remains ambiguous. V was trimmed by 5 bases and J by 4 bases, leaving 18 bases between them. This CDR3 has 15 amino acids. Germline values: CDR1 MDHEN, CDR2 SYDVKM. CDR3 coding DNA: TGTGCCAGCAGTCCACCCGGGTCATTAAAATACGAGCAGTACTTC. As protein: CASSPPGSLKYEQYF.

The rearrangement joins TRBV5-4 to TRBJ1-6; the D gene is possibly TRBD1 (6 bases). From germline, CDR1 is SGHNT and CDR2 YYREEE (reference sequence). This CDR3 has 16 amino acids. Between the trimmed V and J ends, which lost 0 bases and 8 bases, there was a span of 15 bases. The CDR3 is CASSLGGHRVDSPLHF. CDR3 sequence (DNA): TGTGCCAGCAGCTTGGGGGGACATAGGGTTGATTCACCCCTCCACTTT.

This clone was counted a single time. Other DNA sequences in this specimen translate into the identical CDR3. The V and J genes are TRBV7-9 and TRBJ2-7; weak D call: TRBD1 (6 bases). This CDR3 has 14 amino acids. Looked up from germline, CDR1 is SEHNR and CDR2 is FQNEAQ (reference sequence). Trimming cost V 5 bases and J 1 base, with 12 bases left between them. This CDR3 is CASSRRDKSYEQYF. DNA for the CDR3: TGTGCCAGCAGCCGCCGGGACAAGTCCTACGAGCAGTACTTC.

The chain employs TRBV29-1 and TRBJ2-7; D unresolved. CDR1 is SQVTM, CDR2 ANQGSEA, per germline. V was clipped by 4 bases and J by 2 bases, with 12 bases between them. The CDR3 totals 13 residues. The CDR3 sequence: CSVVIDFPYEQYF. CDR3 coding DNA: TGCAGCGTTGTGATAGACTTCCCCTACGAGCAGTACTTC.

The chain combines TRBV5-4 with TRBJ2-3; D is undetermined. With 4 bases removed from V and 7 bases from J, the gap between germline ends came to 7 bases. The germline CDR1 and CDR2 sequences are SGHNT and YYREEE (reference sequence). CDR3 length: 11 residues. CDR3 in amino acids: CASSALNTQYF. The CDR3 DNA reads TGTGCCAGCAGCGCCCTAAATACGCAGTATTTT.

V and J are TRBV5-8 and TRBJ1-1; the match to TRBD1 covers 11 bases. In germline, CDR1 is SGHTS, CDR2 YDEGEE. This CDR3 is 15 amino acids long. With V trimmed by 3 bases and J by 5 bases, 6 bases remained unmatched. The CDR3: CASSWGDRGSTEAFF. The CDR3 DNA sequence: TGTGCCAGCAGCTGGGGGGACAGGGGGAGTACTGAAGCTTTCTTT.

The V call is TRBV28, the J call TRBJ1-6; D is perhaps TRBD1 (6 bases). The CDR3 has 15 amino acids. V lost 6 bases and J lost 8, with 17 bases in between. The germline V gene encodes CDR1 MDHEN and CDR2 SYDVKM. The CDR3 spells CASSSTGFYDSPLHF. The CDR3 DNA reads TGTGCCAGCAGCTCTACAGGGTTTTATGATTCACCCCTCCACTTT.

The V and J genes are TRBV11-2 and TRBJ2-3; 9 nucleotides agree with TRBD2. CDR3 length equals 15 residues. The V gene end was trimmed by 6 bases and the J gene end by 6 bases; junction bases not matched to a gene: 10. CDR1 and CDR2 (germline): SGHAT, FQNNGV. In DNA form, the CDR3 reads TGTGCCAGCAGTTTCGGAGCGGGAGGACATGATACGCAGTATTTT. Residues: CASSFGAGGHDTQYF.

In this sample, this clone turned up once. The chain employs TRBV10-2 and TRBJ2-5, with D tentatively TRBD1 (6 bases). V gave up 2 bases and J gave up 7 bases, with 11 bases separating them. The CDR3 covers 13 residues. From germline, CDR1 is WSHSY and CDR2 SAAADI. CDR3 loop: CASSEQGWGTQYF. DNA of the CDR3: TGCGCCAGCAGTGAGCAGGGGTGGGGGACCCAGTACTTC.